The subject of this entry is one T cell receptor (beta chain). Its antigen is still unknown. 5'RACE template switching generated TCR cDNA, adding a universal primer site and UMIs. TCRdb processed the 5' RACE reads anew with MiXCR; each CDR3 protein has one entry. The data show about 580,000 distinct CDR3 sequences, about a sixth seen once. This sample was taken from a study of T cells after yellow fever vaccination. Findings of the study overall: Reappearing after the booster were most of the clones from primary vaccination (96% CD4, approximately 86% CD8). Peaking on day 5 versus 15, the secondary response was faster but weaker.

This TCR derives from a man aged 18 to 35 who received the YFV17D yellow fever vaccine. The source material was PBMCs, sampled 5 days after the first yellow fever vaccination.

In DNA, the CDR3 is TGTGCCAGTAGTATCTTAGGGACAGACGGGACCGGGGAGCTGTTTTTT. Translating gives CASSILGTDGTGELFF. The V gene is TRBV19, the J gene TRBJ2-2; TRBD1 aligns across 7 bases. Trimming cost V 3 bases and J 5 bases; bases outside gene matches: 9. Germline CDR1 is LNHDA and CDR2 is SQIVND (reference sequence). This CDR3 has 16 residues.